One sample yielded the 17 T cell receptor beta chains listed below, sequenced in a study of cytomegalovirus exposure and HLA in healthy donors (dated by TCRdb to the late 2010s). Libraries came from the immunoSEQ multiplex PCR assay. TCRdb took over this immuneACCESS table, retaining in-frame rearrangements with V and J assigned. Such tables are incomplete; in checked studies, under half of the missing clones stem from an unresolved V gene, and the remainder is unexplained. In all, the sample holds fewer than 75,000 clones, and 85% to 95% of those were seen once. 1.5% to 2% of the sample goes to the ten largest clones. Sequenced input: PBMCs. The receptors derive from a woman under 30 in good health and CMV-seropositive.

V gene TRBV10-3 combines with J gene TRBJ1-1; 7 nucleotides agree with TRBD1. With 4 bases clipped from V and 11 bases from J, the junction kept 13 bases outside the gene matches. The CDR3 consists of 14 residues. Germline V gives CDR1 ENHRY, CDR2 SYGVKD. The CDR3 DNA sequence: TGTGCCATCAGTGGGACCGGGACCACAGGGGACGCTTTCTTT. Translating it yields CAISGTGTTGDAFF.

This clone was counted once. J is TRBJ2-3 and V is TRBV2, with 7 bases fitting TRBD2. CDR1 SNHLY and CDR2 FYNNEI come from the germline V gene. Germline trimming cut 1 base from V and 2 bases from J; bases unmatched to any gene: 15. The CDR3 contains 19 residues. Written as DNA, the CDR3 is TGTGCCAGCAGTGAAGGTGTCTTTCGGGGGGATCAGCACACAGATACGCAGTATTTT. It specifies CASSEGVFRGDQHTDTQYF.

The rearrangement links TRBV18 to TRBJ2-3; D is perhaps TRBD1 (5 bases). CDR3 length: 14 residues. Germline-derived CDR1 and CDR2 are KGHSH and LQKENI. The ends were cut back, 5 bases at V and 2 bases at J, with 11 bases in the middle. The CDR3 loop is CASSVQGDTDTQYF. The CDR3 nucleotides read TGTGCCAGCTCAGTGCAGGGCGACACAGATACGCAGTATTTT.

The chain has TRBV5-1 and TRBJ2-7; TRBD1 agrees at 9 bases. V shed 0 bases and J 6 bases; nucleotides not matched to a gene: 4. The CDR3 is 14 residues long. CDR1 is SGHRS, CDR2 YFSETQ, per germline. CDR3 DNA sequence: TGCGCCAGCAGCTTGGACAGGGGGCTGGGCGAGCAGTACTTC. This gives the protein CASSLDRGLGEQYF.

The chain couples TRBV11-2 to TRBJ2-3, with TRBD2 identical over 11 bases. Germline values: CDR1 SGHAT, CDR2 FQNNGV. The CDR3 spans 16 residues. V lost 5 bases to trimming and J lost 4 bases; unmatched junction nucleotides: 8. CDR3 amino acids: CASSPLAGGHSDTQYF. CDR3 DNA: TGTGCCAGCAGCCCCTTAGCGGGGGGGCATTCAGATACGCAGTATTTT.

The chain employs TRBV7-3 and TRBJ2-3, with 8 bases fitting TRBD1. CDR1 and CDR2 (germline): SGHTA, FQGTGA. Trimming removed 5 bases from V and 0 bases from J; junction bases left unmatched: 7. This CDR3 contains 16 residues. Here the CDR3 reads CASSPGQGVSTDTQYF. CDR3 DNA sequence: TGTGCCAGCAGCCCCGGACAGGGAGTAAGCACAGATACGCAGTATTTT.

J is TRBJ1-2 and V is TRBV6-1; 10 bases map to TRBD1. The CDR3 is 15 amino acids. Germline trimming cut 3 bases from V and 3 bases from J; bases unmatched to any gene: 4. Germline V gives CDR1 MNHNS, CDR2 SASEGT. This chain's CDR3 is CASSERQGAHYGYTF. The CDR3 nucleotides are TGTGCCAGCAGTGAGAGACAGGGGGCGCACTATGGCTACACCTTC.

V and J are TRBV9 and TRBJ1-3, with 9 bases that match TRBD1. The V gene end was trimmed by 4 bases and the J gene end by 4 bases; junction bases not matched to a gene: 6. Germline loops: CDR1 SGDLS, CDR2 YYNGEE. The CDR3 is 15 amino acids. CDR3 DNA: TGTGCCAGCAGCCCGAGGGACAGGGACGGAAACACCATATATTTT. This sequence encodes CASSPRDRDGNTIYF.

CDR3 protein: CASSIGTGARQPQHF. Written as DNA, the CDR3 is TGTGCCAGCAGCATCGGGACAGGGGCTCGTCAGCCCCAGCATTTT. This rearrangement joins TRBV7-2 to TRBJ1-5, with 10 positions matching TRBD1. The CDR3 runs 15 residues. Per germline, CDR1 SGHTA and CDR2 FQGNSA. After removal of 5 bases from V and 6 bases from J, the junction contained 7 bases not matched to a gene. Drawing the rest from reference TRBV7-2 and TRBJ1-5, the complete variable domain is GAGVSQSPSNKVTEKGKDVELRCDPISGHTALYWYRQSLGQGLEFLIYFQGNSAPDKSGLPSDRFSAERTGGSVSTLTIQRTQQEDSAVYLCASSIGTGARQPQHFGDGTRLSIL.

V is TRBV5-4 and J is TRBJ1-3; possible D gene TRBD1, 5 bases. Trimming took 4 bases from V and 2 from J, leaving 13 bases between them. CDR1 and CDR2 from the germline V gene are SGHNT and YYREEE (reference sequence). The CDR3 length is 15 residues. CDR3 nucleotide sequence: TGTGCCAGCAGCGTCCCGGGGGTGGCTGGAAACACCATATATTTT. Protein product: CASSVPGVAGNTIYF. The full variable domain, rest sourced from reference TRBV5-4 and TRBJ1-3, is ETGVTQSPTHLIKTRGQQVTLRCSSQSGHNTVSWYQQALGQGPQFIFQYYREEENGRGNFPPRFSGLQFPNYSSELNVNALELDDSALYLCASSVPGVAGNTIYFGEGSWLTVV.

The chain couples TRBV18 to TRBJ2-3, with 7 bases that match TRBD2. The germline gives CDR1 KGHSH, CDR2 LQKENI. This CDR3 spans 14 amino acids. V dropped 2 bases and J dropped 3; count of bases not matched to a gene: 2. Here the CDR3 DNA reads TGTGCCAGCTCACCAGACGGGGGGACAGATACGCAGTATTTT. Translation: CASSPDGGTDTQYF. Combining the CDR3 with reference TRBV18 and TRBJ2-3 gives the whole variable domain NAGVMQNPRHLVRRRGQEARLRCSPMKGHSHVYWYRQLPEEGLKFMVYLQKENIIDESGMPKERFSAEFPKEGPSILRIQQVVRGDSAAYFCASSPDGGTDTQYFGPGTRLTVL.

The chain has TRBV7-9 and TRBJ1-1; D is unclear. V was shortened by 6 bases and J by 3 bases, with 17 bases between the two germline ends. CDR3 length: 15 amino acids. Germline assignment: CDR1 SEHNR and CDR2 FQNEAQ (reference sequence). CDR3 DNA sequence: TGTGCCAGCAGACAAGCGGGGAGAGAGGACACTGAAGCTTTCTTT. It codes for CASRQAGREDTEAFF.

The rearrangement links TRBV6-6 to TRBJ1-1; 8 bases align to TRBD1. Germline V lookup: CDR1 MNHNY, CDR2 SVGAGI (reference sequence). J gave up 1 base and V 9 bases, and 10 bases lay outside the gene matches. CDR3 length: 15 residues. The CDR3 protein is CASSLAGGENTEAFF. The CDR3 DNA reads as TGTGCCAGTTCCTTGGCAGGGGGCGAGAACACTGAAGCTTTCTTT.

The chain uses TRBV30 and TRBJ2-7, with D hard to call. Deletions cut 5 bases from V and 0 bases from J, with 11 bases between. The CDR3 length is 13 residues. CDR1 is GTSNPN, CDR2 SVGIG, per germline (reference sequence). CDR3 residues: CAWSSVSSYEQYF. CDR3 sequence (DNA): TGTGCCTGGTCCTCAGTAAGCTCCTACGAGCAGTACTTC. Full variable domain (remainder filled in from reference TRBV30 and TRBJ2-7): SQTIHQWPATLVQPVGSPLSLECTVEGTSNPNLYWYRQAAGRGLQLLFYSVGIGQISSEVPQNLSASRPQDRQFILSSKKLLLSDSGFYLCAWSSVSSYEQYFGPGTRLTVT.

The rearrangement uses TRBV30 and TRBJ1-2; 7 bases align to TRBD1. CDR3 size: 14 residues. Trimming at V came to 4 bases and at J to 3 bases, leaving 8 bases not matched to a gene. The germline gives CDR1 GTSNPN, CDR2 SVGIG (reference sequence). The CDR3 DNA follows: TGTGCCTGGAACTCCGGAGGGGGCTACTATGGCTACACCTTC. This encodes CAWNSGGGYYGYTF.

The chain couples TRBV7-9 to TRBJ1-1; a weak D match, TRBD1 (6 bases). The CDR3 consists of 15 residues. Germline values: CDR1 SEHNR, CDR2 FQNEAQ (reference sequence). V gave up 3 bases and J gave up 1 base, with 12 bases separating them. The CDR3: CASSLLSQGNTEAFF. The CDR3, as DNA: TGTGCCAGCAGCTTGCTATCACAGGGGAACACTGAAGCTTTCTTT.

The rearrangement links TRBV5-1 to TRBJ2-1; 8 bases align to TRBD2. With V trimmed by 2 bases and J by 8 bases, 15 bases remained unmatched. The germline V gene has CDR1 SGHRS and CDR2 YFSETQ. This CDR3 is built from 17 residues. CDR3 sequence: CASSFNRGLGGSDEQFF. As DNA, the CDR3 is TGCGCCAGCAGCTTCAACCGGGGACTAGGGGGGTCGGATGAGCAGTTCTTC.